This T cell receptor beta chain was observed in a study of graft-versus-host responses after intestinal transplantation. Study at large: Every recipient had anti-thymocyte globulin induction and 2 to 4 years of tacrolimus plus steroids. Study-wide findings and caveats: Subjects displaying graft-donor T cell macrochimerism possessed elevated graft-versus-host to host-versus-graft clonal ratios inside allografts.

The data were produced by immunoSEQ multiplex PCR, yet TCRdb's version contains in-frame clones alone and is incomplete. This repertoire shows about 47,000 clones, about 95% found once; its top ten account for roughly 1.4%. On this clone: Its specificity is not known.

Sequencing was performed on PBMCs, taken 330 to 350 days after intestinal transplant. This receptor was taken from a human patient who received an intestinal transplant, so some T cells may come from the graft donor.

CDR3 DNA: TGCGCCAGCAGCTTGGTCGGGCGGGAGATAGGAAGAAATACGCAGTATTTT. Translation gives CASSLVGREIGRNTQYF. The rearrangement uses TRBV5-1 and TRBJ2-3; 7 nucleotides align to TRBD2. Looked up from germline, CDR1 is SGHRS and CDR2 is YFSETQ. V trimming: 0 bases; J trimming: 7 bases; junction bases outside the gene matches: 14. CDR3 length equals 17 residues.